These 5 T cell receptor beta chains came from one sample sequenced in a study of shared clonotypes between healthy human individuals (dated by TCRdb to the early 2020s). For the CD8 naive samples, CD45RO-negative cells were positively selected for CCR7, yielding a CD45RA+CCR7+ population from which TemRA cells were excluded. The library was produced with the immunoSEQ multiplex PCR assay. TCRdb re-hosts the immuneACCESS table, in-frame sequences only. Its copies lack some clones; in the studies checked, an unresolved V gene accounts for under half of them, and the cause for the rest is not known. This sample comprises about 2.2 million clones, 93% of them detected only once. 1.5% to 2% of the sample goes to the ten largest clones. The sample comprised naive CD8+ T cells from PBMCs. The cell subset or site label, read with the paper, signifies: CD45RA+CCR7+. All receptors come from a man aged 18 to 29 in good health. Some clones in this sample may be carry-over from other donors' samples.

The chain couples TRBV5-1 to TRBJ2-7, with a weak D call TRBD1 (6 bases). V shed 4 bases and J shed 0 bases, with 17 bases lying between them. Germline CDR1 SGHRS, CDR2 YFSETQ. There are 16 residues in the CDR3. CDR3 loop: CASSVDPGVTSYEQYF. The CDR3 coding sequence is TGCGCCAGCAGCGTAGATCCAGGGGTCACCTCCTACGAGCAGTACTTC.

The chain links TRBV18 to TRBJ1-4, with D uncertain. Germline V gene sequence: CDR1 KGHSH, CDR2 LQKENI. The CDR3 consists of 14 residues. The germline V and J ends were trimmed by 2 bases and 3 bases, with 7 bases remaining between them. CDR3 loop: CASSPGSPNEKLFF. In DNA, the CDR3 is TGTGCCAGCTCACCAGGGTCCCCTAATGAAAAACTGTTTTTT.

The chain has TRBV27 and TRBJ2-1, with TRBD2 identical over 7 bases. The trim removed 1 base at V and 6 bases at J, leaving 9 bases unmatched. CDR1 MNHEY and CDR2 SMNVEV come from the germline V gene (reference sequence). The CDR3 length is 16 residues. CDR3 bases: TGTGCCAGCAGTTTATGGTCCGGACTAGAGGGCAATGAGCAGTTCTTC. Its protein product is CASSLWSGLEGNEQFF.

The J gene is TRBJ1-5, the V gene TRBV11-2; D is possibly TRBD1 (5 bases). Germline lookup yields CDR1 SGHAT and CDR2 FQNNGV. Trimming pared 1 base from V and 6 bases from J, leaving 10 bases between. CDR3 length: 14 residues. CDR3 coding DNA: TGTGCCAGCAGCTTAGGGGAAGGGACTCAGCCCCAGCATTTT. Residues: CASSLGEGTQPQHF.

The V call is TRBV9, the J call TRBJ2-5; the match to TRBD2 covers 10 bases. The length of the CDR3 is 14 residues. V gave up 0 bases and J gave up 11 bases; unmatched junction bases: 7. Germline V gene data show CDR1 as SGDLS and CDR2 as YYNGEE. For the CDR3, the DNA is TGTGCCAGCAGCGTAGATCTGGGACTAGCGCCACAGTACTTC. Translated, it gives CASSVDLGLAPQYF.